This TCR beta chain was obtained from a study of OX40 agonist ivuxolimab in advanced cancers. Notes on the research overall: Ivuxolimab was an agonistic, fully human IgG2 monoclonal antibody directed against OX40 (CD134), a costimulatory receptor. Intravenous ivuxolimab was administered to patients every 2 weeks at six dose levels: 0.01, 0.1, 0.3, 1.5, 3 and 10 mg/kg. Of the approximately 54 patients in dose escalation, around 19 had hepatocellular carcinoma, some 15 had melanoma, 9 had renal cell carcinoma and 9 had head and neck cancer. In the dose-escalation cohort, nearly 85% of patients were male, and the mean age was around 65 years with a range of roughly 20 to 80. Patients were allowed to have had prior anti-PD-1, anti-PD-L1 or anti-CTLA-4 therapy, and 40% of the dose-escalation patients had previously received checkpoint inhibitors. Partial responses occurred in three dose-escalation patients, of whom one had hepatocellular carcinoma and two had cutaneous melanoma. The purpose of peripheral TCRbeta sequencing was to test whether ivuxolimab changed TCR sequence diversity and led to clonal T-cell expansion. The paper covers the monotherapy dose-escalation part of the phase I ivuxolimab trial, which included N ≈ 57 patients. On the study overall, not on this receptor specifically: Low levels of normalized T-cell clonal expansion were also seen in some nonresponding patients. At doses of 0.1 to 3.0 mg/kg, clonal expansion of both CD4+ and CD8+ T cells in blood was seen between baseline and week 6. In partial responders in the 0.1-3.0 mg/kg groups, normalized peripheral clonal expansion was found to be among the lowest, especially among CD8+ T cells. The antigen specificity of the peripheral T cells that underwent clonal expansion was not determined. After ivuxolimab, expanded clones were on average more numerous among CD8+ T cells than among CD4+ T cells.

In the germline V gene, CDR1 corresponds to SNHLY and CDR2 to FYNNEI. V is pared back by 8 bases and J by 4 bases, with 15 bases lying between the germline termini. Its CDR3 holds 14 amino acids, cysteine through phenylalanine. Of all the DNA, just the CDR3 is kept, 42 bases in frame from base 1. Comment on this clone: Its antigen specificity is not known. No base quality information exists; no much larger clone differs at one position.

The trial excluded patients who had a history of autoimmune disease or were on systemic immunosuppression. In every dose cohort, peripheral blood was drawn for TCR sequencing at baseline, cycle 4 day 1, and cycle 7 day 1. The samples were drawn from a first-in-human, open-label, multicenter phase I dose-escalation trial of ivuxolimab. Adults with locally advanced or metastatic melanoma, renal cell, hepatocellular, or head and neck squamous cell carcinoma were enrolled in the trial. Before TCR sequencing, CD4+ T cells and CD8+ T cells from peripheral blood were sorted into separate populations. Genomic DNA was isolated from the sorted cells so that the TCRbeta CDR3 region could be sequenced. TCRbeta CDR3 regions were sequenced using the immunoSEQ Assay. TCRdb obtained this table from immuneACCESS and retained in-frame rearrangements with V and J assigned. These tables miss some clones; where compared with another copy, unresolved V genes account for less than half of the shortfall, and the remainder is unexplained. This sample lists about 66,000 clones; around 82% were detected once. The top ten hold around 4.5% of the sample.

The sequenced sample was CD4+ or CD8+ T cells sorted from blood, obtained in a trial of the OX40 agonist ivuxolimab. The sequence was collected from an adult with an advanced solid tumor such as melanoma, head and neck, liver or kidney cancer. The sequence is built from TRBV2 and TRBJ1-5; the D region possibly corresponds to TRBD1 (6 bases align). The sequenced DNA is TGTGCCAGCCAAAAGGGAGGGGGGAATCAGCCCCAGCATTTT. It encodes CASQKGGGNQPQHF.